These T cell receptor beta chains were read from a single sample in a study of regulatory T cells in long-lasting Graves disease. TCRdb independently ran MiXCR on the multiplex PCR reads; one entry per CDR3 protein. The profile covers about 450,000 distinct CDR3 sequences, with roughly a quarter appearing a single time and approximately 26% taken by the ten largest. The source material was peripheral blood mononuclear cells (PBMCs), sampled when the disease was refractory, from a patient treated with antithyroid drugs. Receptor source: a female donor with Graves disease. The CDR3 runs from the conserved cysteine through the conserved F or W. D genes are given only for firm matches. Size is stated for part of the rows, as once, few or many counts, or as a class when the clone is expanded.

d_call: -
clone_size: -
j_call: TRBJ2-2
v_call: TRBV2
cdr3_aa: CASRIDRSTGELFF
cdr3_nt: TGTGCCAGCAGAATAGACAGGAGCACCGGGGAGCTGTTTTTT

d_call: TRBD2
clone_size: few
j_call: TRBJ2-5
v_call: TRBV20-1
cdr3_aa: CSARRLAEQETQYF
cdr3_nt: TGCAGTGCTCGGAGACTAGCCGAACAAGAGACCCAGTACTTC

d_call: -
clone_size: -
j_call: TRBJ2-2
v_call: TRBV19
cdr3_aa: CASKVNTGELFF
cdr3_nt: TGTGCCAGTAAGGTAAACACCGGGGAGCTGTTTTTT

d_call: -
clone_size: -
j_call: TRBJ1-5
v_call: TRBV19
cdr3_aa: CASTAGREPQHF
cdr3_nt: TGTGCCAGTACCGCCGGAAGGGAGCCCCAGCATTTT

d_call: -
clone_size: many
j_call: TRBJ2-7
v_call: TRBV29-1
cdr3_aa: CSVGLGPLTTRGEQYF
cdr3_nt: TGCAGCGTTGGCCTAGGTCCGCTCACTACTAGGGGCGAGCAGTACTTC

d_call: -
clone_size: -
j_call: TRBJ2-7
v_call: TRBV7-9
cdr3_aa: CASSNRDSKDYEQYF
cdr3_nt: TGTGCCAGCAGCAACCGGGACTCCAAGGACTACGAGCAGTACTTC

d_call: TRBD1
clone_size: many
j_call: TRBJ1-1
v_call: TRBV30
cdr3_aa: CAYRPDRTGTGIFTLF
cdr3_nt: TGTGCCTATCGCCCCGACCGGACCGGGACAGGGATTTTTACACTCTTT

d_call: TRBD1
clone_size: once
j_call: TRBJ2-2
v_call: TRBV3-1
cdr3_aa: CASSQVQGANTGELFF
cdr3_nt: TGTGCCAGCAGCCAAGTTCAGGGGGCGAACACCGGGGAGCTGTTTTTT

d_call: TRBD2
clone_size: -
j_call: TRBJ2-7
v_call: TRBV6-1
cdr3_aa: CASSNGAGGSYEQYF
cdr3_nt: TGTGCCAGCAGCAACGGGGCGGGAGGGTCCTACGAGCAGTACTTC

d_call: TRBD1
clone_size: -
j_call: TRBJ1-1
v_call: TRBV11-2
cdr3_aa: CASSLEPGGGTEAFF
cdr3_nt: TGTGCCAGCAGCTTAGAACCAGGGGGAGGGACTGAAGCTTTCTTT

d_call: -
clone_size: few
j_call: TRBJ1-3
v_call: TRBV12-3/TRBV12-4
cdr3_aa: CASSPGASGNTIYF
cdr3_nt: TGTGCCAGCAGTCCAGGGGCCTCTGGAAACACCATATATTTT

d_call: TRBD2
clone_size: -
j_call: TRBJ2-7
v_call: TRBV15
cdr3_aa: CATSREIAGGSYEQYF
cdr3_nt: TGTGCCACCAGCAGAGAAATAGCGGGAGGATCCTACGAGCAGTACTTC

d_call: TRBD2
clone_size: -
j_call: TRBJ2-4
v_call: TRBV30
cdr3_aa: CAWRTSGSSKNIQYF
cdr3_nt: TGTGCCTGGAGAACTAGCGGGAGTTCCAAAAACATTCAGTACTTC

d_call: -
clone_size: -
j_call: TRBJ1-5
v_call: TRBV29-1
cdr3_aa: CSVETGDSNQPQHF
cdr3_nt: TGCAGCGTGGAGACGGGGGATAGCAATCAGCCCCAGCATTTT

d_call: -
clone_size: -
j_call: TRBJ1-5
v_call: TRBV6-1
cdr3_aa: CASSEAAGGGSNQPQHF
cdr3_nt: TGTGCCAGCAGTGAAGCGGCAGGAGGGGGGAGCAATCAGCCCCAGCATTTT

d_call: -
clone_size: once
j_call: TRBJ2-5
v_call: TRBV5-6
cdr3_aa: CASSFYICSAFHREETQYF
cdr3_nt: -

d_call: TRBD2
clone_size: few
j_call: TRBJ2-3
v_call: TRBV2
cdr3_aa: CASSAGRDFTDTQYF
cdr3_nt: TGTGCCAGCAGTGCCGGGAGGGACTTCACAGATACGCAGTATTTT

d_call: TRBD2
clone_size: few
j_call: TRBJ2-7
v_call: TRBV27
cdr3_aa: CASSPVLGGLAAYEQYF
cdr3_nt: TGTGCCAGCAGCCCCGTTTTGGGGGGACTAGCGGCTTACGAGCAGTACTTC

d_call: -
clone_size: many
j_call: TRBJ2-5
v_call: TRBV2
cdr3_aa: CASSSDETQYF
cdr3_nt: TGTGCCAGCAGCTCAGATGAGACCCAGTACTTC

d_call: TRBD1
clone_size: -
j_call: TRBJ2-7
v_call: TRBV7-2
cdr3_aa: CASSAQGVAYEQYF
cdr3_nt: TGTGCCAGCAGCGCGCAGGGGGTAGCCTACGAGCAGTACTTC

d_call: TRBD1
clone_size: -
j_call: TRBJ1-1
v_call: TRBV10-3
cdr3_aa: CAIRGEPDRPRGTEAFF
cdr3_nt: TGTGCCATCAGGGGAGAACCGGACAGGCCTCGGGGCACTGAAGCTTTCTTT

d_call: -
clone_size: -
j_call: TRBJ2-5
v_call: TRBV7-8
cdr3_aa: CASSVTFKEAQETQYF
cdr3_nt: TGTGCCAGCAGCGTAACATTTAAGGAGGCTCAAGAGACCCAGTACTTC

d_call: TRBD2
clone_size: -
j_call: TRBJ2-2
v_call: TRBV20-1
cdr3_aa: CSALTSGATGELFF
cdr3_nt: TGCAGTGCTCTGACTAGCGGGGCCACCGGGGAGCTGTTTTTT

d_call: TRBD2
clone_size: -
j_call: TRBJ2-7
v_call: TRBV30
cdr3_aa: CAWSVGGSAYEQYF
cdr3_nt: TGTGCCTGGAGTGTAGGCGGGAGTGCTTACGAGCAGTACTTC

d_call: TRBD1
clone_size: -
j_call: TRBJ2-2
v_call: TRBV27
cdr3_aa: CASSIPGQGTTGELFF
cdr3_nt: TGTGCCAGCAGTATTCCGGGACAGGGTACCACCGGGGAGCTGTTTTTT

d_call: TRBD1
clone_size: -
j_call: TRBJ2-7
v_call: TRBV7-3
cdr3_aa: CASSLGQGGDEQYF
cdr3_nt: TGTGCCAGCAGCTTGGGACAGGGTGGGGACGAGCAGTACTTC

d_call: -
clone_size: -
j_call: TRBJ2-6
v_call: TRBV7-3
cdr3_aa: CASTGTSSLSGANVLTF
cdr3_nt: TGTGCCAGCACCGGGACATCGTCCCTCTCTGGGGCCAACGTCCTGACTTTC

d_call: -
clone_size: many
j_call: TRBJ1-3
v_call: TRBV2
cdr3_aa: CASTPRDGLGNTIYF
cdr3_nt: TGTGCCAGCACTCCCAGGGACGGCCTTGGAAACACCATATATTTT

d_call: -
clone_size: -
j_call: TRBJ1-1
v_call: TRBV7-9
cdr3_aa: CASSLVVGTLGAFF
cdr3_nt: TGTGCCAGCAGCTTAGTGGTGGGGACGCTGGGAGCTTTCTTT

d_call: TRBD2
clone_size: many
j_call: TRBJ2-7
v_call: TRBV13
cdr3_aa: CASSFGTTLWEQYF
cdr3_nt: TGTGCCAGCAGCTTCGGGACTACCCTTTGGGAGCAGTACTTC

d_call: -
clone_size: many
j_call: TRBJ2-5
v_call: TRBV11-2
cdr3_aa: CASSSQDLQETQYF
cdr3_nt: TGTGCCAGCAGTTCACAGGATCTGCAAGAGACCCAGTACTTC

d_call: -
clone_size: -
j_call: TRBJ2-5
v_call: TRBV7-2
cdr3_aa: CASSPARIQYF
cdr3_nt: TGTGCCAGCAGCCCGGCCAGGATCCAGTACTTC

d_call: TRBD2
clone_size: few
j_call: TRBJ2-2
v_call: TRBV27
cdr3_aa: CASSLSPSGIVTGELFF
cdr3_nt: TGTGCCAGCAGTTTATCGCCTAGCGGGATTGTTACCGGGGAGCTGTTTTTT

d_call: TRBD1
clone_size: -
j_call: TRBJ1-2
v_call: TRBV28
cdr3_aa: CASSLGTGAQGGYTF
cdr3_nt: TGTGCCAGCAGTTTGGGGACAGGGGCGCAGGGTGGCTACACCTTC

d_call: -
clone_size: -
j_call: TRBJ2-2
v_call: TRBV27
cdr3_aa: CASSLYRAGELFF
cdr3_nt: TGTGCCAGCAGTTTATATCGGGCCGGGGAGCTGTTTTTT

d_call: -
clone_size: -
j_call: TRBJ1-1
v_call: TRBV12-3/TRBV12-4
cdr3_aa: CASSLVWTANTEAFF
cdr3_nt: TGTGCCAGCAGTTTGGTGTGGACAGCGAACACTGAAGCTTTCTTT

d_call: -
clone_size: few
j_call: TRBJ1-1
v_call: TRBV2
cdr3_aa: CASSDDVYMNTEAFF
cdr3_nt: TGTGCCAGCAGTGACGACGTATACATGAACACTGAAGCTTTCTTT

d_call: -
clone_size: few
j_call: TRBJ1-2
v_call: TRBV19
cdr3_aa: CASTERPVAYGYTF
cdr3_nt: TGTGCCAGTACCGAGCGGCCCGTTGCCTATGGCTACACCTTC

d_call: -
clone_size: once
j_call: TRBJ2-2
v_call: TRBV7-3
cdr3_aa: CASSLTTDSGGELFF
cdr3_nt: TGTGCCAGCAGCTTAACAACCGATTCGGGCGGGGAGCTGTTTTTT

d_call: TRBD1
clone_size: few
j_call: TRBJ1-1
v_call: TRBV5-1
cdr3_aa: CASSLSPQGAGNTEAFF
cdr3_nt: TGCGCCAGCAGCCTAAGCCCACAGGGGGCTGGGAACACTGAAGCTTTCTTT